Each of the 23 T cell receptor beta chains below was sequenced from the same sample in a study of persistence of HIV-infected CD4 T cells. These receptors lack a known antigen. The stimulus was lysate of CMV-infected fibroblasts, around 10 ug/mL. Sorting of responding CD4+ T cells relied on upregulated CD40 ligand together with CD69. The libraries were made with immunoSEQ version 4 in survey mode. TCRdb's table, derived via immunoSEQ multiplex PCR, lists solely in-frame clones and lacks some. This table holds 18,000 or so clones, around 78% found once. The source was CD4+ T cells sorted from PBMCs after approximately 19-hour stimulation, collected from a patient who received antiretroviral therapy. The receptors come from an adult man with HIV who was CMV-seropositive.

The chain couples TRBV5-1 to TRBJ2-7, with TRBD2 identical over 7 bases. After removal of 0 bases from V and 8 bases from J, the junction contained 8 bases not matched to a gene. Germline V gene sequence: CDR1 SGHRS, CDR2 YFSETQ. The CDR3 has 14 amino acids. The CDR3 is CASSLGGTSAQQYF. The CDR3 nucleotides read TGCGCCAGCAGCTTGGGGGGAACTAGCGCTCAGCAGTACTTC.

The CDR3 DNA follows: TGTGCCAGCAGTCCGTATCGATCCGGCCTTAATTCACCCCTCCACTTT. This sequence encodes CASSPYRSGLNSPLHF. This sequence joins TRBV27 and TRBJ1-6; no definite D call. The CDR3 runs to 16 residues. Looked up from germline, CDR1 is MNHEY and CDR2 is SMNVEV (reference sequence). Trimming removed 5 bases from V and 6 bases from J, with 17 bases in between.

The chain links TRBV18 to TRBJ1-6; D remains unclear. The CDR3 has 14 residues. Trimming removed 2 bases at V and 5 bases at J, with 7 bases between. Germline-derived CDR1 and CDR2 are KGHSH and LQKENI. The CDR3 reads CASSPSNDNSPLHF. The DNA for the CDR3 is TGTGCCAGCTCACCATCGAACGATAATTCACCCCTCCACTTT.

This clone was recorded only once. The identical CDR3 is also encoded by other nucleotide sequences in the sample. The gene calls are TRBV20-1 and TRBJ1-1; D not certain. CDR3 size: 11 residues. The V gene lost 6 bases and the J gene lost 2 bases, with 7 bases spanning the gap. Germline V lookup: CDR1 DFQATT, CDR2 SNEGSKA (reference sequence). The CDR3 here is CSAGINTEAFF. The CDR3 coding sequence is TGCAGTGCCGGAATCAACACTGAAGCTTTCTTT.

In its sample, this clone was seen a few times. As DNA, the CDR3 is TGTGCCAGCAGCGGGGGTGTGAACACTGAAGCTTTCTTT. Protein sequence: CASSGGVNTEAFF. The chain joins TRBV5-5 to TRBJ1-1, with D perhaps TRBD1 (5 bases). CDR1 is SGHKS, CDR2 YYEKEE, per germline (reference sequence). V shed 4 bases and J shed 0 bases, with 7 bases lying between them. The CDR3 covers 13 residues.

The chain uses TRBV12-3 or TRBV12-4 and TRBJ2-5; no clear D. V was clipped by 0 bases and J by 5 bases, with 4 bases between them. The CDR3 covers 12 residues. As DNA, the CDR3 is TGTGCCAGCAGTTTAGCGAAGGAGACCCAGTACTTC. This gives the protein CASSLAKETQYF.

This clone was counted once. This sequence joins TRBV5-1 and TRBJ2-3; D is unresolved. The CDR3 sequence is 12 residues long. CDR1 is SGHRS, CDR2 YFSETQ, per germline. Trimming pared 4 bases from V and 4 bases from J, leaving 7 bases between. The CDR3 sequence: CASSQPSDTQYF. Here the CDR3 DNA reads TGCGCCAGCAGCCAGCCGTCAGATACGCAGTATTTT. The variable domain in full, with the rest retrieved from reference TRBV5-1 and TRBJ2-3, is KAGVTQTPRYLIKTRGQQVTLSCSPISGHRSVSWYQQTPGQGLQFLFEYFSETQRNKGNFPGRFSGRQFSNSRSEMNVSTLELGDSALYLCASSQPSDTQYFGPGTRLTVL.

V gene TRBV18 combines with J gene TRBJ1-3, with 7 bases identical to TRBD1. This CDR3 has 15 residues. The germline CDR1 and CDR2 sequences are KGHSH and LQKENI. V dropped 4 bases and J dropped 3; count of bases not matched to a gene: 6. CDR3 sequence: CASSRITGDGNTIYF. The CDR3 DNA follows: TGTGCCAGCTCACGCATTACAGGGGATGGAAACACCATATATTTT.

The chain recombines TRBV2 with TRBJ2-1; 8 bases are a match to TRBD2. Trimming cost V 6 bases and J 5 bases; bases outside gene matches: 6. Germline V gene sequence: CDR1 SNHLY, CDR2 FYNNEI. This CDR3 is 14 amino acids long. The CDR3 DNA reads TGTGCCAGCAGGCCGGGACTAGGTAACAATGAGCAGTTCTTC. Residues: CASRPGLGNNEQFF.

The rearrangement joins TRBV9 to TRBJ2-3; possible D gene TRBD1, 6 bases. This CDR3 region has 15 residues. In germline, CDR1 is SGDLS, CDR2 YYNGEE. Trimming took 1 base from V and 0 from J, leaving 9 bases between them. CDR3: CASSVLGGSTDTQYF. The CDR3 DNA follows: TGTGCCAGCAGCGTATTAGGGGGAAGCACAGATACGCAGTATTTT.

The chain has TRBV29-1 and TRBJ2-2; no clear D gene. Germline CDR1 is SQVTM and CDR2 is ANQGSEA. The V gene lost 2 bases and the J gene lost 0 bases, with 1 base spanning the gap. This CDR3 has 12 residues. CDR3 in amino acids: CSVEPNTGELFF. As DNA, the CDR3 is TGCAGCGTTGAACCGAACACCGGGGAGCTGTTTTTT.

This chain links TRBV19 with TRBJ1-1, with D possibly TRBD1 on 6 matching bases. The CDR3 runs 16 residues. The V end was cut by 6 bases, the J end by 0 bases, with 17 bases between. Per germline, CDR1 LNHDA and CDR2 SQIVND (reference sequence). The DNA of the CDR3 is TGTGCCAGTAGAGCCGCAGGGGTAAGGTTGAACACTGAAGCTTTCTTT. Translation: CASRAAGVRLNTEAFF. Full variable domain (remainder filled in from reference TRBV19 and TRBJ1-1): DGGITQSPKYLFRKEGQNVTLSCEQNLNHDAMYWYRQDPGQGLRLIYYSQIVNDFQKGDIAEGYSVSREKKESFPLTVTSAQKNPTAFYLCASRAAGVRLNTEAFFGQGTRLTVV.

V usage is TRBV6-6 and J usage is TRBJ1-2; D possibly corresponds to TRBD1 (6 bases). Trimming shortened V by 6 bases and J by 5 bases, and 22 bases separated the two germline ends. Germline CDR1 MNHNY, CDR2 SVGAGI (reference sequence). The CDR3 covers 16 residues. CDR3 loop: CASSPPLFPQGYGYTF. The CDR3, as DNA: TGTGCCAGCAGCCCCCCCCTGTTCCCCCAGGGGTATGGCTACACCTTC.

The CDR3 DNA is TGTGCCAGCAGCAAGGGAGGCGGGGAGTTCTCACCCCTCCACTTT. Its translation: CASSKGGGEFSPLHF. The gene calls are TRBV2 and TRBJ1-6; no reliable D call. V was cut by 6 bases and J by 10 bases, with 19 bases left in between. Germline V lookup: CDR1 SNHLY, CDR2 FYNNEI. The CDR3 sequence is 15 residues long.

V and J are TRBV6-5 and TRBJ1-1; no reliable D call. In germline, CDR1 is MNHEY, CDR2 SVGAGI. V gave up 6 bases and J gave up 4 bases, with 15 bases separating them. The CDR3 has 14 amino acids. The CDR3 spells CASRVTGGGTEAFF. The CDR3 DNA reads TGTGCCAGCAGAGTGACGGGAGGTGGCACTGAAGCTTTCTTT.

The rearrangement links TRBV10-1 to TRBJ2-1, with TRBD1 as a possible D gene (5 bases). With 0 bases removed from V and 2 bases from J, the gap between germline ends came to 8 bases. The length of the CDR3 is 15 residues. Germline values: CDR1 WNHNN, CDR2 SYGVQD (reference sequence). In DNA form, the CDR3 reads TGCGCCAGCAGTGAGTCCCGCAGGGCCTACAATGAGCAGTTCTTC. Protein sequence: CASSESRRAYNEQFF.

The gene calls are TRBV6-1 and TRBJ2-3, with 11 bases that match TRBD1. This CDR3 region has 15 residues. Unmatched junction bases numbered 7, after V lost 7 bases and J lost 4 bases. Germline-derived CDR1 and CDR2 are MNHNS and SASEGT. The CDR3 DNA is TGTGCCAGCACAACTGGGACAGGGGGATCAGATACGCAGTATTTT. Translation gives CASTTGTGGSDTQYF.

The chain joins TRBV6-5 to TRBJ1-2; D is ambiguous. This CDR3 is 14 amino acids long. Per germline, CDR1 MNHEY and CDR2 SVGAGI. Trimming took off 0 bases at V and 0 bases at J, with 5 bases between the two ends. The CDR3 DNA sequence: TGTGCCAGCAGTTACTCACCTCCTAACTATGGCTACACCTTC. Amino acids: CASSYSPPNYGYTF.

The J gene is TRBJ1-2, the V gene TRBV19; the D gene is possibly TRBD1 (6 bases). This CDR3 is built from 15 residues. V lost 5 bases, J lost 0 bases, and 13 bases lay in between. Germline loops: CDR1 LNHDA, CDR2 SQIVND (reference sequence). The CDR3 DNA reads TGTGCCAGTAGTTCTCCGGACAGAGCTAACTATGGCTACACCTTC. Translating it yields CASSSPDRANYGYTF. The full variable domain, in which reference TRBV19 and TRBJ1-2 provide the parts outside the CDR3, is DGGITQSPKYLFRKEGQNVTLSCEQNLNHDAMYWYRQDPGQGLRLIYYSQIVNDFQKGDIAEGYSVSREKKESFPLTVTSAQKNPTAFYLCASSSPDRANYGYTFGSGTRLTVV.

This clone was seen once. The rearrangement uses TRBV7-9 and TRBJ1-1; TRBD1 agrees at 7 bases. V was clipped by 4 bases and J by 0 bases; unmatched bases: 2. The germline CDR1 and CDR2 sequences are SEHNR and FQNEAQ (reference sequence). The CDR3 has 14 residues. CDR3 sequence (DNA): TGTGCCAGCAGCTCCACAGGGGTGAACACTGAAGCTTTCTTT. It specifies CASSSTGVNTEAFF. The full variable domain, with the rest looked up from reference TRBV7-9 and TRBJ1-1, is DTGVSQNPRHKITKRGQNVTFRCDPISEHNRLYWYRQTLGQGPEFLTYFQNEAQLEKSRLLSDRFSAERPKGSFSTLEIQRTEQGDSAMYLCASSSTGVNTEAFFGQGTRLTVV.

This clone was found once. The chain employs TRBV9 and TRBJ1-1; 7 bases line up with TRBD1. V dropped 3 bases and J dropped 0; count of bases not matched to a gene: 5. Germline loops: CDR1 SGDLS, CDR2 YYNGEE. This CDR3 is 15 amino acids long. The CDR3 DNA reads as TGTGCCAGCAGCGCCGAGACAGGGATGAACACTGAAGCTTTCTTT. This encodes CASSAETGMNTEAFF.

The V gene is TRBV5-1, the J gene TRBJ2-1; TRBD2 aligns across 8 bases. V trimming: 1 base; J trimming: 9 bases; junction bases outside the gene matches: 9. CDR1 is SGHRS and CDR2 is YFSETQ in the germline V gene. The CDR3 spans 15 residues. CDR3 in amino acids: CASSLNGGGLSEQFF. The CDR3, as DNA: TGCGCCAGCAGCTTGAATGGCGGGGGGCTTAGTGAGCAGTTCTTC.

This clone occurred a few times. The V gene is TRBV9, the J gene TRBJ2-1, with D tentatively TRBD2 (5 bases). Looked up from germline, CDR1 is SGDLS and CDR2 is YYNGEE. There are 14 residues in the CDR3. V shed 0 bases and J shed 10 bases, with 14 bases lying between them. The CDR3 spells CASSVGLEGGEQFF. The CDR3 DNA reads TGTGCCAGCAGCGTAGGACTCGAGGGTGGAGAGCAGTTCTTC.